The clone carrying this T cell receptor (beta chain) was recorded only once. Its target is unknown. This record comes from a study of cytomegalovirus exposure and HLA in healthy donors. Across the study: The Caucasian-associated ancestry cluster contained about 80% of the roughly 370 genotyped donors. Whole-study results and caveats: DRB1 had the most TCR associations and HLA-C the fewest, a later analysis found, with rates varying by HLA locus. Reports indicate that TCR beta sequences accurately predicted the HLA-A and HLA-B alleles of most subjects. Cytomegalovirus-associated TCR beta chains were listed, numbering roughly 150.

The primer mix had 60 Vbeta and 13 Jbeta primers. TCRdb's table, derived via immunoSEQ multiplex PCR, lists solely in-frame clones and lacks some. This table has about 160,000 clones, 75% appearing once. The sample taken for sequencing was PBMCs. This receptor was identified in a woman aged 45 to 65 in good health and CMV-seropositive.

In DNA, the CDR3 is TGCAGCGCCGCGCCGGGAGCCACTAATGAAAAACTGTTTTTT. This sequence encodes CSAAPGATNEKLFF. The rearrangement links TRBV29-1 to TRBJ1-4; D is ambiguous. V dropped 7 bases and J dropped 2 bases, with 14 bases sitting between them. There are 14 residues in the CDR3. Germline CDR1 reads SQVTM; CDR2 reads ANQGSEA. Full variable domain (remainder filled in from reference TRBV29-1 and TRBJ1-4): SAVISQKPSRDICQRGTSLTIQCQVDSQVTMMFWYRQQPGQSLTLIATANQGSEATYESGFVIDKFPISRPNLTFSTLTVSNMSPEDSSIYLCSAAPGATNEKLFFGSGTQLSVL.